The 10 T cell receptor beta chains reported below all come from one sample, sequenced in a study of a mutant IDH1 vaccine in newly diagnosed glioma. Time point indicated: baseline, week 1 (first vaccination visit). This sample's treatment: pre-vaccination baseline after standard-of-care therapy. Libraries were prepared by immunoSEQ multiplex PCR; TCRdb keeps only in-frame clonotypes and omits some of them. The sample holds about 68,000 clones, 60% to 85% seen once. Sequences were derived from PBMCs, sampled from a glioma patient treated with radiotherapy, temozolomide or both. The receptors originated from a man aged 50-60 years with glioma.

A few counts support this clone. This chain connects TRBV19 to TRBJ2-7, with D possibly being TRBD2 (5 bases). Between the trimmed V and J ends, which lost 6 bases and 6 bases, there was a span of 15 bases. From germline, CDR1 is LNHDA and CDR2 SQIVND (reference sequence). The CDR3 sequence is 13 residues long. CDR3 loop: CASSPGLAGEQYF. Here the CDR3 DNA reads TGTGCCAGTAGCCCCGGGCTAGCCGGCGAGCAGTACTTC. Full variable domain (rest looked up from reference TRBV19 and TRBJ2-7): DGGITQSPKYLFRKEGQNVTLSCEQNLNHDAMYWYRQDPGQGLRLIYYSQIVNDFQKGDIAEGYSVSREKKESFPLTVTSAQKNPTAFYLCASSPGLAGEQYFGPGTRLTVT.

V usage is TRBV4-1 and J usage is TRBJ2-3, with TRBD2 matching over 13 bases. The length of the CDR3 is 15 residues. V shed 6 bases, J shed 4 bases, and the junction held 4 bases outside the gene matches. CDR1 is MGHRA, CDR2 YSYEKL, per germline. The CDR3 coding sequence is TGCGCCAGCAGAACTAGCGGGGGGGCCGCAGATACGCAGTATTTT. Translating gives CASRTSGGAADTQYF.

The genes are TRBV28 and TRBJ1-4; 8 positions match TRBD1. V lost 5 bases, J lost 5 bases, and 7 bases stayed unmatched. This CDR3 is built from 15 residues. Germline CDR1 and CDR2: MDHEN and SYDVKM. The CDR3 DNA reads TGTGCCAGCAGTAGGACAGGGCTTTCCAATGAAAAACTGTTTTTT. Protein product: CASSRTGLSNEKLFF.

This chain links TRBV30 with TRBJ2-1; possible D gene TRBD1, 6 bases. CDR1 is GTSNPN and CDR2 is SVGIG in the germline V gene (reference sequence). This CDR3 has 14 residues. Trimming removed 0 bases at V and 9 bases at J, with 15 bases between. The CDR3 loop is CAWSVLKGVGEQFF. DNA for the CDR3: TGTGCCTGGAGTGTACTTAAGGGGGTCGGTGAGCAGTTCTTC.

At least ten counts were recorded for this clone. The chain is built from TRBV19 and TRBJ2-1; 7 bases match TRBD1. After removal of 2 bases from V and 7 bases from J, the junction contained 5 bases not matched to a gene. CDR3 length: 14 residues. The germline V gene encodes CDR1 LNHDA and CDR2 SQIVND (reference sequence). CDR3 amino acids: CASSILEGANEQFF. DNA of the CDR3: TGTGCCAGTAGTATACTCGAGGGGGCGAATGAGCAGTTCTTC.

V gene TRBV9 combines with J gene TRBJ1-4, with 10 bases lining up with TRBD1. Germline values: CDR1 SGDLS, CDR2 YYNGEE. The CDR3 length is 15 residues. V lost 3 bases, J lost 7 bases, and 6 bases stayed unmatched. The CDR3 loop is CASSERQGAGEKLFF. CDR3 in DNA: TGTGCCAGCAGCGAACGACAGGGGGCAGGTGAAAAACTGTTTTTT.

V gene TRBV2 combines with J gene TRBJ1-5, with D tentatively TRBD1 (6 bases). V was cut by 6 bases and J by 4 bases, with 16 bases left in between. The V gene's germline CDR1 is SNHLY and CDR2 FYNNEI. This CDR3 is 15 amino acids long. CDR3 in amino acids: CASSPEQGPNQPQHF. CDR3 nucleotide sequence: TGTGCCAGCAGCCCCGAACAGGGCCCAAATCAGCCCCAGCATTTT.

In its sample, this clone was seen a few times. The rearrangement uses TRBV30 and TRBJ1-1; D remains unclear. Germline V gene data show CDR1 as GTSNPN and CDR2 as SVGIG (reference sequence). The CDR3 totals 10 residues. V was cut by 2 bases and J by 12 bases, with 10 bases left in between. The CDR3 DNA sequence: TGTGCCTGGAGTTTGGCGGGATCTTTCTTT. Protein sequence: CAWSLAGSFF.

The gene calls are TRBV7-2 and TRBJ1-6; D might be TRBD1 (6 bases). Germline V gene data show CDR1 as SGHTA and CDR2 as FQGNSA. V lost 0 bases and J 2 bases, leaving 14 bases between the germline ends. This CDR3 comprises 18 residues. CDR3 amino acids: CASSLAAQGRTYNSPLHF. DNA for the CDR3: TGTGCCAGCAGCTTAGCTGCCCAGGGGAGGACCTATAATTCACCCCTCCACTTT. The complete variable domain, with remaining parts taken from reference TRBV7-2 and TRBJ1-6, reads GAGVSQSPSNKVTEKGKDVELRCDPISGHTALYWYRQSLGQGLEFLIYFQGNSAPDKSGLPSDRFSAERTGGSVSTLTIQRTQQEDSAVYLCASSLAAQGRTYNSPLHFGNGTRLTVT.

The chain uses TRBV7-2 and TRBJ2-2, with D perhaps matching TRBD1 or TRBD2 (7 bases each). The germline gives CDR1 SGHTA, CDR2 FQGNSA. The CDR3 consists of 15 residues. Trimming cost V 6 bases and J 6 bases, with 17 bases left between them. CDR3 amino acids: CASSTDRAGAGELFF. DNA of the CDR3: TGTGCCAGCAGTACCGACAGGGCGGGGGCCGGGGAGCTGTTTTTT.